One sample yielded the 17 T cell receptor beta chains listed below, sequenced in a study of CXCR3-negative and CXCR3-positive naive CD8 T cells. TRB cDNA libraries were made by UMI-labeled 5' RACE. TCRdb re-called the 5' RACE reads; one entry per CDR3 protein, DNA not given. This sample's table has around 81,000 distinct CDR3 sequences. Specimen: naive CXCR3- CD8+ T cells from blood. Subset of the sample: CD45RO-CCR7+CD27+CD95- naive CD8+ T cells lacking CXCR3 (TNR3-). The receptors originated from a human donor in good health. Some clones in this sample may be carry-over from other donors' samples.

The chain recombines TRBV29-1 with TRBJ1-1; the TCRdb D gene call, TRBD1, has no DNA to confirm it. From germline, CDR1 is SQVTM and CDR2 ANQGSEA. The CDR3 contains 11 residues. The CDR3 loop is CSVGQGSEAFF.

The chain joins TRBV7-2 to TRBJ1-1. Germline CDR1 and CDR2: SGHTA and FQGNSA. The CDR3 contains 13 residues. The CDR3 loop is CASSPVGYTEAFF.

The CDR3 here is CSARDGGGQGLQPQHF. The chain uses TRBV20-1 and TRBJ1-5; TCRdb selects TRBD1, and the lack of DNA leaves this call unchecked. The germline V gene encodes CDR1 DFQATT and CDR2 SNEGSKA (reference sequence). CDR3 length: 16 residues.

The chain recombines TRBV2 with TRBJ2-7; checking the TCRdb D call of TRBD2 is not possible without DNA. There are 14 residues in the CDR3. CDR1 and CDR2 (germline): SNHLY, FYNNEI. The CDR3 is CASSLVMDSYEQYF.

The chain links TRBV9 to TRBJ2-3; TCRdb proposes TRBD1, but this gene call is untestable without DNA. The CDR3 has 15 amino acids. The germline gives CDR1 SGDLS, CDR2 YYNGEE. Here the CDR3 reads CASSPRGLNTDTQYF.

This chain joins TRBV7-9 and TRBJ2-5; checking the TCRdb D call of TRBD1 is not possible without DNA. The CDR3 runs to 15 residues. Germline V gene sequence: CDR1 SEHNR, CDR2 FQNEAQ (reference sequence). This chain's CDR3 is CASSYPGRSQETQYF.

The chain carries TRBV29-1 and TRBJ2-3; the TRBD2 assignment by TCRdb is unverifiable without DNA. The germline gives CDR1 SQVTM, CDR2 ANQGSEA. The CDR3 totals 14 residues. CDR3 protein: CSVEGSVGTDTQYF.

The chain is built from TRBV20-1 and TRBJ2-1; TCRdb reports TRBD2, a call that lacks DNA to check it against. The V gene's germline CDR1 is DFQATT and CDR2 SNEGSKA (reference sequence). This CDR3 is built from 18 residues. The CDR3 loop reads CSDPQSLDAGGQPYEQFF.

The chain uses TRBV27 and TRBJ2-7; TCRdb's assignment of TRBD1 cannot be checked, as there is no DNA. Germline V gives CDR1 MNHEY, CDR2 SMNVEV (reference sequence). The CDR3 has 14 amino acids. CDR3 sequence reads: CASSFRGQIYEQYF.

The J gene is TRBJ1-1, the V gene TRBV6-5. There are 13 residues in the CDR3. Germline CDR1 is MNHEY and CDR2 is SVGAGI. The CDR3 region is CASSYWNAGEAFF.

The V call is TRBV20-1, the J call TRBJ1-1; TCRdb's D call, TRBD1, is unchecked because there is no DNA. The CDR3 length is 13 residues. Germline CDR1 DFQATT, CDR2 SNEGSKA (reference sequence). This CDR3 reads CSATDTGVTEAFF.

This chain joins TRBV14 and TRBJ2-1; the D call of TRBD2 rests on TCRdb alone, since no DNA is present to check it. The germline CDR1 and CDR2 sequences are SGHDN and FVKESK. This CDR3 is built from 16 residues. The CDR3 loop is CASSQAWPSGGSEQFF.

The chain has TRBV21-1 and TRBJ2-5; TCRdb outputs TRBD2, but without DNA this stays unchecked. TRBV21-1 counts as a pseudogene. This CDR3 has 17 residues. The CDR3 loop is CASSTWTRDAREETQYF.

This chain connects TRBV28 to TRBJ2-7; TCRdb reports TRBD1, a call that lacks DNA to check it against. The CDR3 runs 15 residues. Germline V gives CDR1 MDHEN, CDR2 SYDVKM. The chain's CDR3 is CASSPRDSVDYEQYF.

The chain carries TRBV7-9 and TRBJ2-7; TCRdb's D call, TRBD2, is unchecked because there is no DNA. Per the germline V gene, CDR1 is SEHNR and CDR2 is FQNEAQ (reference sequence). The CDR3 has 12 amino acids. The chain's CDR3 is CASSSSAREQYF.

The chain is built from TRBV10-3 and TRBJ2-5; the TRBD1 assignment by TCRdb is unverifiable without DNA. The CDR3 covers 16 residues. CDR1 and CDR2 from the germline V gene are ENHRY and SYGVKD. CDR3 sequence reads: CAISDPPGGGGETQYF.

The chain employs TRBV7-3 and TRBJ1-1. This CDR3 has 14 residues. Germline V gene lookup returns CDR1 SGHTA and CDR2 FQGTGA. CDR3: CASSPTGGSVEAFF.